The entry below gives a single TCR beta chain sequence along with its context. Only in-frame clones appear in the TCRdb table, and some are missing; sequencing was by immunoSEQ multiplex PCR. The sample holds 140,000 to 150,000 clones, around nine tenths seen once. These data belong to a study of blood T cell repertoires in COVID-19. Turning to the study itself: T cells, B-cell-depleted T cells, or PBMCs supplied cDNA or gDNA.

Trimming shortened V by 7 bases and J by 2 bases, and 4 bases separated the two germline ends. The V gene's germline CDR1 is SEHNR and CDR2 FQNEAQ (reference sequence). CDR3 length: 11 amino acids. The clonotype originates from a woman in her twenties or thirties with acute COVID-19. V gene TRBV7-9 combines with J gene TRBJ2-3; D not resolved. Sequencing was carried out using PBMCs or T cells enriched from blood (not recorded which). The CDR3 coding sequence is TGTGCCAGCACAGCCACAGATACGCAGTATTTT. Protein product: CASTATDTQYF.